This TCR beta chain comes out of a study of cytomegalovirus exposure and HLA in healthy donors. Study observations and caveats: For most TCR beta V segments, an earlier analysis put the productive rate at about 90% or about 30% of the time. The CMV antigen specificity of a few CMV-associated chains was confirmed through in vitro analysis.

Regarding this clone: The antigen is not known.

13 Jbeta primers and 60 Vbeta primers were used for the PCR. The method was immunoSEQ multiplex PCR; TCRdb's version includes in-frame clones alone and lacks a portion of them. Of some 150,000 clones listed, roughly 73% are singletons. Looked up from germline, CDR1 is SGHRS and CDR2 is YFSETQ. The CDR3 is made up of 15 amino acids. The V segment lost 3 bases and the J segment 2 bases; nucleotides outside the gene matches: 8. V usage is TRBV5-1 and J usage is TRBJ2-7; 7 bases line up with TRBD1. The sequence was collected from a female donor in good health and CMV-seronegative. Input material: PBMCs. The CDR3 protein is CASSYPGQDTYEQYF. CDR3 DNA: TGCGCCAGCAGCTATCCTGGACAGGATACCTACGAGCAGTACTTC.